What follows are 32 T cell receptor beta chains derived from one specimen sequenced in a study of cytomegalovirus exposure and HLA in healthy donors. PCR was performed using 60 Vbeta and 13 Jbeta primers. Produced via immunoSEQ multiplex PCR; TCRdb's table is partial and in-frame only. The sample lists around 130,000 clones; around 77% were seen once. Sequencing used PBMCs. These TCRs come from a man younger than 30 in good health and CMV-seropositive.

V gene TRBV5-1 combines with J gene TRBJ2-1, with TRBD2 matching 12 bases. Germline CDR1 and CDR2: SGHRS and YFSETQ. Trimming cost V 0 bases and J 4 bases; bases outside gene matches: 11. This CDR3 has 19 amino acids. The DNA of the CDR3 is TGCGCCAGCAGCTTGGGGCTAGCGGGGGGGAATCCGAGATACAATGAGCAGTTCTTC. As protein: CASSLGLAGGNPRYNEQFF.

The table lists this clone with a count of one. CDR3 in amino acids: CASSEDSGAYEQYF. The CDR3, as DNA: TGTGCCAGCAGTGAGGATAGCGGAGCCTACGAGCAGTACTTC. The rearrangement uses TRBV4-2 and TRBJ2-7; D is perhaps TRBD2 (6 bases). Germline CDR1 and CDR2: LGHNA and YNFKEQ. Trimming cost V 6 bases and J 2 bases, with 14 bases left between them. This CDR3 is 14 amino acids long.

The chain couples TRBV6-5 to TRBJ2-2; D call uncertain. Germline V gene lookup returns CDR1 MNHEY and CDR2 SVGAGI. The CDR3 sequence is 13 residues long. CDR3 loop: CASGQENTGELFF. In DNA, the CDR3 is TGTGCGAGTGGTCAAGAGAACACCGGGGAGCTGTTTTTT.

V is TRBV10-2 and J is TRBJ2-1; D perhaps matches TRBD1 (7 bases). The germline V gene has CDR1 WSHSY and CDR2 SAAADI. Deletions cut 4 bases from V and 3 bases from J, with 16 bases between. The CDR3 runs 16 residues. The CDR3 coding sequence is TGCGCCAGCAGTGTCACTGGAGGGGGCATCTACAATGAGCAGTTCTTC. This gives the protein CASSVTGGGIYNEQFF.

The gene calls are TRBV6-1 and TRBJ2-1; D may be TRBD2 (5 bases). CDR1 and CDR2 from the germline V gene are MNHNS and SASEGT. CDR3 length: 15 amino acids. V dropped 5 bases and J dropped 1 base, with 12 bases sitting between them. The CDR3 protein is CASSRDLTSYNEQFF. The CDR3, as DNA: TGTGCCAGCAGTCGGGATTTGACTTCCTACAATGAGCAGTTCTTC.

V and J are TRBV18 and TRBJ2-7; no clear D. This CDR3 region has 14 residues. The V end was cut by 3 bases, the J end by 0 bases, with 9 bases between. From germline, CDR1 is KGHSH and CDR2 LQKENI. CDR3 nucleotides: TGTGCCAGCTCACCTACGAGGTCCTCCTACGAGCAGTACTTC. Protein: CASSPTRSSYEQYF.

This chain joins TRBV7-3 and TRBJ2-3, with D perhaps matching TRBD1 (5 bases). Germline V gene lookup returns CDR1 SGHTA and CDR2 FQGTGA. The V gene lost 5 bases and the J gene lost 1 base, with 10 bases spanning the gap. The CDR3 extends over 14 amino acids. The CDR3 sequence is CASSKGAGTDTQYF. In nucleotides, the CDR3 is TGTGCCAGCAGCAAAGGGGCAGGCACAGATACGCAGTATTTT.

The genes are TRBV27 and TRBJ2-2; weak D call: TRBD1 (5 bases). The CDR3 runs 15 residues. In germline, CDR1 is MNHEY, CDR2 SMNVEV (reference sequence). Trimming took 5 bases from V and 4 from J, leaving 14 bases between them. This CDR3 is CASSPLGRATGELFF. The CDR3 nucleotides read TGTGCCAGCAGTCCCCTCGGCAGGGCCACCGGGGAGCTGTTTTTT.

The rearrangement joins TRBV28 to TRBJ1-2; D is unclear. This CDR3 spans 13 amino acids. Germline values: CDR1 MDHEN, CDR2 SYDVKM. The ends were cut back, 5 bases at V and 7 bases at J, with 14 bases in the middle. CDR3 residues: CASSLPQGSGYTF. The CDR3 DNA sequence: TGTGCCAGCAGTCTCCCACAAGGGAGTGGCTACACCTTC.

The rearrangement joins TRBV7-8 to TRBJ2-1; TRBD2 agrees at 7 bases. CDR3 length: 14 residues. Germline assignment: CDR1 SGHVS and CDR2 FQNEAQ. V was pared by 0 bases and J by 9 bases, with 5 bases of the junction left unmatched. CDR3: CASSLAGGPSEQFF. CDR3 sequence (DNA): TGTGCCAGCAGCTTAGCGGGAGGGCCCAGTGAGCAGTTCTTC.

The rearrangement links TRBV7-9 to TRBJ2-2; weak D call: TRBD2 (6 bases). This CDR3 is built from 15 residues. V was clipped by 5 bases and J by 2 bases, with 12 bases between them. The germline V gene encodes CDR1 SEHNR and CDR2 FQNEAQ (reference sequence). The CDR3 is CASSPGTQNTGELFF. The CDR3 bases are TGTGCCAGCAGCCCAGGGACTCAAAACACCGGGGAGCTGTTTTTT. The full variable domain, rest sourced from reference TRBV7-9 and TRBJ2-2, is DTGVSQNPRHKITKRGQNVTFRCDPISEHNRLYWYRQTLGQGPEFLTYFQNEAQLEKSRLLSDRFSAERPKGSFSTLEIQRTEQGDSAMYLCASSPGTQNTGELFFGEGSRLTVL.

The CDR3 DNA is TGTGCCAGCATCGGGGGACAGGACGGGGTTGCTGGGGCCAACGTCCTGACTTTC. Protein product: CASIGGQDGVAGANVLTF. The chain carries TRBV7-6 and TRBJ2-6; TRBD1 matches 8 bases. The ends lost 7 bases at V and 2 bases at J; junction bases unmatched: 13. Germline V lookup: CDR1 SGHVS, CDR2 FNYEAQ. The CDR3 sequence is 18 residues long.

The rearrangement links TRBV11-2 to TRBJ2-6, with a weak D call TRBD1 (5 bases). Germline assignment: CDR1 SGHAT and CDR2 FQNNGV. The CDR3 extends over 15 amino acids. Trimming took 1 base from V and 2 from J, leaving 6 bases between them. In DNA form, the CDR3 reads TGTGCCAGCAGCTTAGTCAGGGCTGGGGCCAACGTCCTGACTTTC. Amino acids: CASSLVRAGANVLTF.

The CDR3 nucleotides read TGTGCCAGCAGCCAAGAAGGGGGTATTCCTCCTACTGAGCAGTTCTTC. It codes for CASSQEGGIPPTEQFF. The chain combines TRBV4-2 with TRBJ2-1; the D gene is possibly TRBD1 (6 bases). Germline CDR1 reads LGHNA; CDR2 reads YNFKEQ. The V end was cut by 0 bases, the J end by 9 bases, with 18 bases between. CDR3 size: 16 residues.

The chain carries TRBV5-1 and TRBJ2-7; D possibly corresponds to TRBD2 (6 bases). V lost 0 bases to trimming and J lost 2 bases, with 15 bases between them. The germline CDR1 and CDR2 sequences are SGHRS and YFSETQ. This CDR3 is built from 16 residues. The CDR3 bases are TGCGCCAGCAGCTTGGACGGGGTTAGCGGAGCCTACGAGCAGTACTTC. Its protein is CASSLDGVSGAYEQYF. The full variable domain, rest sourced from reference TRBV5-1 and TRBJ2-7, is KAGVTQTPRYLIKTRGQQVTLSCSPISGHRSVSWYQQTPGQGLQFLFEYFSETQRNKGNFPGRFSGRQFSNSRSEMNVSTLELGDSALYLCASSLDGVSGAYEQYFGPGTRLTVT.

The gene calls are TRBV5-1 and TRBJ2-1; 8 bases are a match to TRBD2. V was pared by 7 bases and J by 8 bases, with 14 bases of the junction left unmatched. The CDR3 is 15 amino acids. Per the germline V gene, CDR1 is SGHRS and CDR2 is YFSETQ. The CDR3 nucleotides read TGCGCCAGCGGCCCCGGGACTAGTTATTCTGATGAGCAGTTCTTC. It specifies CASGPGTSYSDEQFF.

CDR3 sequence (DNA): TGTGCCAGCAGCCCCGAACAGGGATTTAATGAAAAACTGTTTTTT. Its protein product is CASSPEQGFNEKLFF. J is TRBJ1-4 and V is TRBV7-2, with a tentative D call TRBD1 (6 bases). V lost 5 bases and J 4 bases, leaving 14 bases between the germline ends. The CDR3 runs 15 residues. CDR1 and CDR2 from the germline V gene are SGHTA and FQGNSA.

This clone was seen a handful of times. CDR3 sequence reads: CASSEGQSSSYNSPLHF. In DNA form, the CDR3 reads TGTGCCAGCAGCGAAGGACAGTCGAGCTCCTATAATTCACCCCTCCACTTT. The genes are TRBV4-2 and TRBJ1-6, with TRBD1 as a possible D gene (6 bases). Trimming shortened V by 5 bases and J by 0 bases, and 14 bases separated the two germline ends. This CDR3 has 17 residues. Germline CDR1 and CDR2: LGHNA and YNFKEQ.

The genes are TRBV25-1 and TRBJ1-3; no firm D call. The CDR3 consists of 17 residues. Germline V gene sequence: CDR1 MGHDK, CDR2 SYGVNS. V lost 0 bases and J lost 0, with 12 bases in between. Here the CDR3 reads CASSEYLGGLSGNTIYF. For the CDR3, the DNA is TGTGCCAGCAGTGAATATCTCGGCGGTCTCTCTGGAAACACCATATATTTT.

This clone was picked up one time. A junction boundary mismatches the germline segment, possibly from a read error. Distinct nucleotide sequences in the sample also encode this CDR3. This chain joins TRBV19 and TRBJ1-5, with TRBD1 matching over 8 bases. This CDR3 has 15 residues. Germline CDR1 is LNHDA and CDR2 is SQIVND (reference sequence). In DNA form, the CDR3 reads TGCGCCAGTACCCCGGACAGGGTAAGCAATCAGCCCCAGCATTTT. Its protein is CASTPDRVSNQPQHF.

On this clone: In the same sample, other DNA sequences code for this CDR3. The V call is TRBV4-1, the J call TRBJ1-5; 9 bases align to TRBD1. From germline, CDR1 is MGHRA and CDR2 YSYEKL. Trimming took 4 bases from V and 2 from J; bases not matched to a gene: 15. The CDR3 covers 19 residues. DNA for the CDR3: TGCGCCAGCAGCCGGCTTACGGGACAGGGTGTGTTTGGCAATCAGCCCCAGCATTTT. This sequence encodes CASSRLTGQGVFGNQPQHF.

The chain employs TRBV2 and TRBJ1-2; weak D call: TRBD1 (6 bases). This CDR3 contains 13 residues. Germline V gives CDR1 SNHLY, CDR2 FYNNEI. V shed 4 bases and J shed 10 bases, with 16 bases lying between them. The CDR3 here is CASSVGDTISYTF. In DNA form, the CDR3 reads TGTGCCAGCAGTGTTGGGGACACTATATCCTACACCTTC.

The rearrangement links TRBV28 to TRBJ1-2; D uncertain. CDR3 length: 13 amino acids. V shed 8 bases and J shed 0 bases, with 10 bases lying between them. Germline assignment: CDR1 MDHEN and CDR2 SYDVKM. The DNA for the CDR3 is TGTGCCAGCTCGGAAGGAGCTAACTATGGCTACACCTTC. This sequence encodes CASSEGANYGYTF.

The chain links TRBV5-5 to TRBJ1-6, with D possibly matching TRBD1 (6 bases). The CDR3 runs 14 residues. V gave up 4 bases and J gave up 5 bases, with 10 bases separating them. Germline-derived CDR1 and CDR2 are SGHKS and YYEKEE (reference sequence). The CDR3 here is CASSLQGHNSPLHF. The CDR3 DNA reads TGTGCCAGCAGCCTACAGGGTCATAATTCACCCCTCCACTTT.

V usage is TRBV2 and J usage is TRBJ2-7, with 9 bases aligning to TRBD1. The germline V gene has CDR1 SNHLY and CDR2 FYNNEI. Unmatched junction bases numbered 4, after V lost 7 bases and J lost 3 bases. The CDR3 length is 13 residues. The chain's CDR3 is CASKGQGFYEQYF. In nucleotides, the CDR3 is TGTGCCAGCAAAGGACAGGGGTTCTACGAGCAGTACTTC. The variable domain in full, with the rest retrieved from reference TRBV2 and TRBJ2-7, is EPEVTQTPSHQVTQMGQEVILRCVPISNHLYFYWYRQILGQKVEFLVSFYNNEISEKSEIFDDQFSVERPDGSNFTLKIRSTKLEDSAMYFCASKGQGFYEQYFGPGTRLTVT.

V gene TRBV27 combines with J gene TRBJ2-3, with D tentatively TRBD1 (6 bases). This CDR3 contains 15 residues. Germline loops: CDR1 MNHEY, CDR2 SMNVEV (reference sequence). Trimming stripped 5 bases from V and 1 base from J, with 13 bases between. CDR3 coding DNA: TGTGCCAGCAGTCCTCTGACAGGAGGCACAGATACGCAGTATTTT. Translated: CASSPLTGGTDTQYF.

V is TRBV28 and J is TRBJ2-7, with 7 bases matching TRBD1. The J segment lost 5 bases and the V segment lost 7 bases, leaving 5 bases of the junction unmatched. The germline V gene encodes CDR1 MDHEN and CDR2 SYDVKM. CDR3 length: 12 amino acids. The CDR3 DNA is TGTGCCAGCATCGCCGACAGGGACGAGCAGTACTTC. Translating it yields CASIADRDEQYF. Drawing the rest from reference TRBV28 and TRBJ2-7, the complete variable domain is DVKVTQSSRYLVKRTGEKVFLECVQDMDHENMFWYRQDPGLGLRLIYFSYDVKMKEKGDIPEGYSVSREKKERFSLILESASTNQTSMYLCASIADRDEQYFGPGTRLTVT.

This clone was counted only a few times. The V gene is TRBV4-1, the J gene TRBJ2-1, with 7 bases fitting TRBD1. CDR3 length: 16 amino acids. V lost 3 bases to trimming and J lost 4 bases; unmatched junction nucleotides: 9. The germline gives CDR1 MGHRA, CDR2 YSYEKL. In DNA form, the CDR3 reads TGCGCCAGCAGCCATCCCGGGACAGTCCATTACAATGAGCAGTTCTTC. Translating it yields CASSHPGTVHYNEQFF.

The chain is built from TRBV7-6 and TRBJ2-1; TRBD2 matches 11 bases. The CDR3 loop spans 16 amino acids. After removal of 1 base from V and 7 bases from J, the junction contained 6 bases not matched to a gene. The germline gives CDR1 SGHVS, CDR2 FNYEAQ. The CDR3 is CASSLDIAGGWNEQFF. CDR3 nucleotides: TGTGCCAGCAGCTTAGACATAGCGGGAGGGTGGAATGAGCAGTTCTTC.

The chain uses TRBV6-5 and TRBJ1-2; a possible D gene is TRBD1 (6 bases). This CDR3 has 13 residues. The germline V gene encodes CDR1 MNHEY and CDR2 SVGAGI. V was cut by 2 bases and J by 7 bases, with 11 bases left in between. CDR3 in amino acids: CASSYGTLTGYTF. The CDR3 nucleotides read TGTGCCAGCAGTTACGGGACACTCACTGGCTACACCTTC.

This chain uses TRBV4-1 with TRBJ2-7; 9 bases agree with TRBD2. Germline V gives CDR1 MGHRA, CDR2 YSYEKL. V lost 0 bases, J lost 2 bases, and 5 bases stayed unmatched. The CDR3 spans 16 residues. The CDR3 DNA sequence: TGCGCCAGCAGCCAAGAGGGCGGGGGGGCTCCCTACGAGCAGTACTTC. This gives the protein CASSQEGGGAPYEQYF.

This rearrangement joins TRBV19 to TRBJ2-7; 7 bases fit TRBD1. Germline V gene data show CDR1 as LNHDA and CDR2 as SQIVND (reference sequence). The junction had 4 bases not matched to a gene; V was cut back by 4 bases and J by 4 bases. This CDR3 is 13 amino acids long. CDR3 amino acids: CASSRDRVYEQYF. The CDR3 DNA reads as TGTGCCAGTAGTAGAGACAGGGTGTACGAGCAGTACTTC.